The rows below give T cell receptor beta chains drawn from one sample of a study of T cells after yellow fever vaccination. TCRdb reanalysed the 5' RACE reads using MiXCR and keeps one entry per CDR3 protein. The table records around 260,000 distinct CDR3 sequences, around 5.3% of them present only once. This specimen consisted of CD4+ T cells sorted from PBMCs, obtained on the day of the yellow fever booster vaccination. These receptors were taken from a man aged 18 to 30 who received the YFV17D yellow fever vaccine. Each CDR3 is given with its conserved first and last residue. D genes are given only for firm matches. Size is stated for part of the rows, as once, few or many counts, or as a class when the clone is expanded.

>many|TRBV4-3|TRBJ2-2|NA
TGCGCCAGCAGCCAAGAAATCGGTGGGGAGCTGTTTTTT
CASSQEIGGELFF
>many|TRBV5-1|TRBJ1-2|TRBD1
TGCGCCAGCAGCCGCACCTACAGGGGATTCTATGGCTACACCTTC
CASSRTYRGFYGYTF
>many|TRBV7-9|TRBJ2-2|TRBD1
TGTGCCAGCAGCTTACCGCGTAAGGGACAGGGGAACACCGGGGAGCTGTTTTTT
CASSLPRKGQGNTGELFF
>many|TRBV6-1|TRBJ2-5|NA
TGTGCCAGCAGTGGGGGGGGGGCCAAAGAGACCCAGTACTTC
CASSGGGAKETQYF
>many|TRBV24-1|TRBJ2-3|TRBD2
TGTGCCACCAGTGCAAACCGACTAGCGGGGGGTTTTGATACGCAGTATTTT
CATSANRLAGGFDTQYF
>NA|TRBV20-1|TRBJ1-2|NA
TGCAGTGCTAGTATACAGGGAAAGGGCTATGGCTACACCTTC
CSASIQGKGYGYTF
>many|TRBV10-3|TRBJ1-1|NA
TGTGCCATCAGCCAAACGGACAGTTTGAACACTGAAGCTTTCTTT
CAISQTDSLNTEAFF
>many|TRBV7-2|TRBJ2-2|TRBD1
TGTGCCAGCAGCCTCGACAGGGACGGCGGGGAGCTGTTTTTT
CASSLDRDGGELFF
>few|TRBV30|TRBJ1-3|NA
TGTGCCTGGAGGGTACCAGGCGGACCTGGAAACACCATATATTTT
CAWRVPGGPGNTIYF
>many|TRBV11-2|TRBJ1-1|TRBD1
TGTGCCAGCAGCATAGGCGGCCATGCAGGGGGGAACACTGAAGCTTTCTTT
CASSIGGHAGGNTEAFF
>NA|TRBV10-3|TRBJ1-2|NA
TGTGCCTCTTTTGGGGGAAGGTATGGCTACACCTTC
CASFGGRYGYTF
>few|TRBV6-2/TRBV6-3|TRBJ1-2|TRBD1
TGTGCCAGCAGTTACCGTCGGGACAGAGGATCTATCGGCTACACCTTC
CASSYRRDRGSIGYTF
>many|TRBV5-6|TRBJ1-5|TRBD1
TGTGCCAGCAGCCAGGGGGGGAGCGGGCAGCCCCAGCATTTT
CASSQGGSGQPQHF
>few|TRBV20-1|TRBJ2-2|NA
TGCAGTGCTAGAGATAAGGGACACGAGAACACCGGGGAGCTGTTTTTT
CSARDKGHENTGELFF
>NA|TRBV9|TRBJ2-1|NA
TGTGCCAGCAGCGTACGGGAGTACAATGAGCAGTTCTTC
CASSVREYNEQFF
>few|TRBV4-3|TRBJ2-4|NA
TGCGCCAGCAGCCAAGCGGCCAGGCAGGGAAACATTCAGTACTTC
CASSQAARQGNIQYF
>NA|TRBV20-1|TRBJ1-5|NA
TGCAGTGCTACAGCGGGGCAGGGCAGGAGTCAGCCCCAGCATTTT
CSATAGQGRSQPQHF
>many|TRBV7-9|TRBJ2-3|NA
TGTGCCAGCAGCTTTACGACGACTACCCGGGGGCCCATCACAGATACGCAGTATTTT
CASSFTTTTRGPITDTQYF
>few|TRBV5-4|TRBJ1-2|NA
TGTGCCAGCAGCTTGCAGGGTTTGAATGGCTACACCTTC
CASSLQGLNGYTF
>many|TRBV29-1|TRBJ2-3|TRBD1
TGCAGCGTTTCCAAGGACAGGGCCGACACAGATACGCAGTATTTT
CSVSKDRADTDTQYF
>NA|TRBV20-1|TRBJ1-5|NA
TGCAGTGGGTGGGAATATAGCAATCAGCCCCAGCATTTT
CSGWEYSNQPQHF
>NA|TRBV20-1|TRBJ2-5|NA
TGCAGTGCTAGTCTCCTCAGGGCAAAAGAGACCCAGTACTTC
CSASLLRAKETQYF
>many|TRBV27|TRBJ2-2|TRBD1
TGTGCCAGCAGTTCCGACAGGGCTAGCGGGGAGCTGTTTTTT
CASSSDRASGELFF
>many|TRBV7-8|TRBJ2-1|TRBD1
TGTGCCAGCAGCCCGGACAGGGAGAATGAGCAGTTCTTC
CASSPDRENEQFF
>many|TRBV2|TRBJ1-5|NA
TGTGCCAGCAGATCCGGGAACAAGGGCCAGCATTTT
CASRSGNKGQHF
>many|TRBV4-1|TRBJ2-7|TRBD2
TGCGCCAGCAGCCACCCTAGCGGTCTCGACTACGAGCAGTACTTC
CASSHPSGLDYEQYF
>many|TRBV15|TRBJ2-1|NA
TGTGCCACCAGCAGAGACGTTTCGGCGCTGGGTGAGCAGTTCTTC
CATSRDVSALGEQFF
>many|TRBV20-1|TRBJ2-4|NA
TGCAGTGCTAGAGATGGCAGGGAAAACATTCAGTACTTC
CSARDGRENIQYF
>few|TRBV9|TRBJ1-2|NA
TGTGCCAGCACCCTCCCACCGGGGGGATCGCTATATGGCTACACCTTC
CASTLPPGGSLYGYTF
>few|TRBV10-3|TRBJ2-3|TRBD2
TGTGCCATCAGTGAGCTGCTCGGGGGGACTAGCACAGATACGCAGTATTTT
CAISELLGGTSTDTQYF
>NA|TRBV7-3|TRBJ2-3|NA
TGTGCCAGCAGCTACTCGGTGAAACCGGGACGGGGGTTTGTGTATACGCAGTATTTT
CASSYSVKPGRGFVYTQYF
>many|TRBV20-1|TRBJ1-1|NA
TGCAGTGCTAGAACAGGGATGAACACTGAAGCTTTCTTT
CSARTGMNTEAFF